This T cell receptor beta chain was sequenced in a study of glioma-infiltrating T cells after dendritic cell vaccination. Fresh-frozen tumor tissue and more than two years of survival data were available for all. Per germline, CDR1 GTSNPN and CDR2 SVGIG (reference sequence). The V gene end was trimmed by 1 base and the J gene end by 3 bases; junction bases not matched to a gene: 6. This CDR3 spans 15 amino acids. The method was immunoSEQ multiplex PCR; TCRdb's version includes in-frame clones alone and lacks a portion of them. Seen here are nearly 85,000 clones, roughly 89% observed once, and the top ten hold approximately 2.9%.

The sequences come from blood, collected before dendritic cell vaccination. The receptor's source is a human donor with glioblastoma. The chain employs TRBV30 and TRBJ2-1; 7 bases agree with TRBD2. Written as DNA, the CDR3 is TGTGCCTGGAGTGCGGCGGGAGTCATCTACAATGAGCAGTTCTTC. It codes for CAWSAAGVIYNEQFF.